One sample yielded the 21 T cell receptor beta chains listed below, sequenced in a study of response to subunit inactivated influenza vaccine. TCRdb analysed the RT-PCR reads with MiXCR anew, one entry per CDR3 protein. This sample has hundreds of thousands of distinct CDR3 sequences, with around 14% found just once. The sequencing here drew on PBMCs from blood, taken about 13 days after vaccination. These receptors were obtained from a man in his fifties who received an inactivated influenza vaccine.

This clonotype showed up just a few times. This chain uses TRBV5-5 with TRBJ1-4; 8 bases agree with TRBD1. The CDR3 consists of 14 residues. The germline V gene encodes CDR1 SGHKS and CDR2 YYEKEE (reference sequence). The trim removed 2 bases at V and 7 bases at J, leaving 4 bases unmatched. The CDR3 DNA reads as TGTGCCAGCAGCTTCCGCACAGGGGGTGAAAAACTGTTTTTT. Amino acid sequence: CASSFRTGGEKLFF.

The V call is TRBV4-3, the J call TRBJ1-2, with 7 bases matching TRBD1. Trimming cost V 4 bases and J 0 bases; bases outside gene matches: 5. The germline V gene has CDR1 LGHNA and CDR2 YSLEER. The CDR3 contains 15 residues. DNA of the CDR3: TGCGCCAGCAGCCCACAGGGGCAAGCTAACTATGGCTACACCTTC. It encodes CASSPQGQANYGYTF.

The chain has TRBV6-5 and TRBJ1-5; weak D call: TRBD1 (5 bases). CDR3 length: 14 residues. The germline CDR1 and CDR2 sequences are MNHEY and SVGAGI. The germline V and J ends were trimmed by 0 bases and 9 bases, with 12 bases remaining between them. CDR3 residues: CASSYSMGVWPQHF. Here the CDR3 DNA reads TGTGCCAGCAGTTACTCGATGGGGGTTTGGCCCCAGCATTTT.

The chain has TRBV7-2 and TRBJ2-3; 10 bases map to TRBD2. After removal of 0 bases from V and 5 bases from J, the junction contained 8 bases not matched to a gene. This CDR3 has 17 amino acids. CDR1 is SGHTA and CDR2 is FQGNSA in the germline V gene. Here the CDR3 reads CASSLALAGVGEDTQYF. DNA for the CDR3: TGTGCCAGCAGCTTAGCGCTAGCGGGAGTGGGGGAAGATACGCAGTATTTT.

This clonotype is a singleton in its sample. This chain connects TRBV28 to TRBJ1-1, with unresolved D. The V end lost 6 bases, the J end lost 4 bases, and 9 bases lay between the germline ends. There are 12 residues in the CDR3. Germline V gene data show CDR1 as MDHEN and CDR2 as SYDVKM. This chain's CDR3 is CASRLVGTEAFF. The CDR3 region has the DNA TGTGCCAGCAGGCTTGTAGGCACTGAAGCTTTCTTT.

The V call is TRBV4-1, the J call TRBJ2-2; 10 nucleotides agree with TRBD1. Per germline, CDR1 MGHRA and CDR2 YSYEKL. The V segment lost 5 bases and the J segment 5 bases; nucleotides outside the gene matches: 8. This CDR3 is 16 amino acids long. The CDR3 is CASSRGQGGYTGELFF. The CDR3, as DNA: TGCGCCAGCAGCAGAGGACAGGGGGGATATACCGGGGAGCTGTTTTTT.

V usage is TRBV28 and J usage is TRBJ2-3, with D maybe TRBD1 (5 bases). Germline CDR1 and CDR2: MDHEN and SYDVKM. Deletions cut 7 bases from V and 3 bases from J, with 11 bases between. CDR3 length equals 13 residues. CDR3 region: CASKVGVTDTQYF. Written as DNA, the CDR3 is TGTGCCAGCAAAGTAGGGGTTACAGATACGCAGTATTTT.

The chain combines TRBV7-9 with TRBJ2-1; D not resolved. CDR1 is SEHNR, CDR2 FQNEAQ, per germline (reference sequence). Trimming pared 1 base from V and 8 bases from J, leaving 12 bases between. This CDR3 is 14 amino acids long. CDR3 coding DNA: TGTGCCAGCAGCTTAGTGGTTAGTAAGGATGAGCAGTTCTTC. Translated, it gives CASSLVVSKDEQFF.

This clonotype occurred a few times. The rearrangement uses TRBV13 and TRBJ1-1; D remains ambiguous. Trimming cost V 5 bases and J 1 base, with 17 bases left between them. This CDR3 has 16 amino acids. Germline lookup yields CDR1 PRHDT and CDR2 FYEKMQ (reference sequence). The CDR3 loop is CASSLVQVWRNTEAFF. CDR3 DNA sequence: TGTGCCAGCAGCCTGGTGCAGGTCTGGAGGAACACTGAAGCTTTCTTT.

This rearrangement joins TRBV24-1 to TRBJ2-5; TRBD1 agrees at 9 bases. The CDR3 is made up of 13 amino acids. V gave up 10 bases and J gave up 1 base; unmatched junction bases: 3. Germline V gives CDR1 KGHDR, CDR2 SFDVKD. The CDR3 protein is CATGQGSQETQYF. The CDR3 bases are TGTGCCACAGGACAGGGGAGCCAAGAGACCCAGTACTTC.

The chain joins TRBV20-1 to TRBJ2-5; D remains ambiguous. The CDR3 is 13 amino acids. V shed 1 base and J shed 1 base, with 7 bases lying between them. Germline V gene lookup returns CDR1 DFQATT and CDR2 SNEGSKA (reference sequence). DNA of the CDR3: TGCAGTGCTAGAGGACGGAGCCAAGAGACCCAGTACTTC. This encodes CSARGRSQETQYF.

This clonotype was observed many times. This rearrangement joins TRBV12-3 or TRBV12-4 to TRBJ1-4; D ambiguous. The CDR3 is made up of 14 amino acids. V dropped 3 bases and J dropped 10 bases, with 15 bases sitting between them. In DNA form, the CDR3 reads TGTGCCAGCAGTTTCCGCCAGTTCAGTGGAAAACTGTTTTTT. It yields the protein CASSFRQFSGKLFF.

This chain connects TRBV15 to TRBJ2-1; no firm D call. The V end was cut by 0 bases, the J end by 0 bases, with 9 bases between. Looked up from germline, CDR1 is LNHNV and CDR2 is YYDKDF (reference sequence). The CDR3 covers 16 residues. CDR3: CATSREGYSSYNEQFF. The CDR3 DNA is TGTGCCACCAGCAGAGAGGGTTACAGCTCCTACAATGAGCAGTTCTTC. Drawing the rest from reference TRBV15 and TRBJ2-1, the complete variable domain is DAMVIQNPRYQVTQFGKPVTLSCSQTLNHNVMYWYQQKSSQAPKLLFHYYDKDFNNEADTPDNFQSRRPNTSFCFLDIRSPGLGDTAMYLCATSREGYSSYNEQFFGPGTRLTVL.

The genes are TRBV7-9 and TRBJ2-7; weak D call: TRBD2 (6 bases). V shed 7 bases and J shed 0 bases, with 22 bases lying between them. The CDR3 is 17 residues long. The germline gives CDR1 SEHNR, CDR2 FQNEAQ (reference sequence). The CDR3 reads CASTILLGEVISYEQYF. The CDR3 coding sequence is TGTGCCAGCACCATACTATTAGGGGAGGTTATCTCCTACGAGCAGTACTTC. Combining the CDR3 with reference TRBV7-9 and TRBJ2-7 gives the whole variable domain DTGVSQNPRHKITKRGQNVTFRCDPISEHNRLYWYRQTLGQGPEFLTYFQNEAQLEKSRLLSDRFSAERPKGSFSTLEIQRTEQGDSAMYLCASTILLGEVISYEQYFGPGTRLTVT.

The rearrangement links TRBV27 to TRBJ2-1; D unresolved. The CDR3 is made up of 14 amino acids. The V gene's germline CDR1 is MNHEY and CDR2 SMNVEV (reference sequence). The germline V and J ends were trimmed by 6 bases and 3 bases, with 12 bases remaining between them. The CDR3 spells CASSSGRNYNEQFF. The DNA for the CDR3 is TGTGCCAGCAGCTCGGGCAGAAACTACAATGAGCAGTTCTTC.

This clonotype showed up just a few times. This chain uses TRBV29-1 with TRBJ2-5; D unresolved. The germline CDR1 and CDR2 sequences are SQVTM and ANQGSEA. V was pared by 1 base and J by 1 base, with 10 bases between. There are 14 residues in the CDR3. The CDR3: CSVEVLRPQETQYF. In nucleotides, the CDR3 is TGCAGCGTTGAAGTGCTGAGGCCCCAAGAGACCCAGTACTTC. The variable domain in full, completed from reference TRBV29-1 and TRBJ2-5, reads SAVISQKPSRDICQRGTSLTIQCQVDSQVTMMFWYRQQPGQSLTLIATANQGSEATYESGFVIDKFPISRPNLTFSTLTVSNMSPEDSSIYLCSVEVLRPQETQYFGPGTRLLVL.

Only a few counts were recorded for this clonotype. The CDR3 DNA sequence: TGTGCCAGCAGCCCCTTAGCGGGAGGGCGGGGGAATGAGCAGTTCTTC. Encoded protein: CASSPLAGGRGNEQFF. V usage is TRBV5-5 and J usage is TRBJ2-1; 11 bases are shared with TRBD2. This CDR3 spans 16 amino acids. The trim removed 4 bases at V and 7 bases at J, leaving 10 bases unmatched. CDR1 is SGHKS, CDR2 YYEKEE, per germline (reference sequence).

This clonotype turned up a few times. The V gene is TRBV10-3, the J gene TRBJ1-2, with 7 bases aligning to TRBD1. This CDR3 is 13 amino acids long. Germline trimming cut 3 bases from V and 3 bases from J; bases unmatched to any gene: 1. Germline V gene lookup returns CDR1 ENHRY and CDR2 SYGVKD. In DNA, the CDR3 is TGTGCCATCAGTGAAGGGGGCTACTATGGCTACACCTTC. Translating it yields CAISEGGYYGYTF.

The table lists this clonotype with many counts. The chain couples TRBV6-5 to TRBJ1-5, with 7 positions matching TRBD1. The CDR3 length is 14 residues. Germline trimming cut 5 bases from V and 4 bases from J; bases unmatched to any gene: 5. Germline lookup yields CDR1 MNHEY and CDR2 SVGAGI. The CDR3 nucleotides read TGTGCCAGCAGTCCCGACAGGGATAATCAGCCCCAGCATTTT. It codes for CASSPDRDNQPQHF.

This clonotype was counted a few times. The chain couples TRBV20-1 to TRBJ2-7; 8 bases are shared with TRBD2. CDR1 DFQATT and CDR2 SNEGSKA come from the germline V gene (reference sequence). CDR3 length: 11 residues. V shed 7 bases and J 5 bases; nucleotides not matched to a gene: 4. The CDR3 reads CSVERENEQYF. The DNA for the CDR3 is TGCAGTGTAGAGCGGGAGAACGAGCAGTACTTC.

This clonotype came up a few times. This chain connects TRBV5-1 to TRBJ2-2, with D maybe TRBD1 (5 bases). Trimming cost V 0 bases and J 4 bases, with 10 bases left between them. CDR1 and CDR2 (germline): SGHRS, YFSETQ. The CDR3 runs 15 residues. Here the CDR3 reads CASSLEDTPTGELFF. The CDR3 DNA reads TGCGCCAGCAGCTTGGAGGACACCCCCACCGGGGAGCTGTTTTTT.